The 16 T cell receptor beta chains below all came from one sample that was sequenced in a study of CD8+ T cells in alopecia areata. RNA extraction and reverse transcription yielded cDNA as sequencing template. Libraries were prepared by immunoSEQ multiplex PCR; TCRdb keeps only in-frame clonotypes and omits some of them. The data show 140,000 to 150,000 clones, 40% to 55% seen once. The sample here was CD4+ T cells sorted from blood, taken at week 0. The source of these receptors is a human donor with alopecia areata.

This chain connects TRBV15 to TRBJ1-2; possibly TRBD1 for D (6 bases). V lost 3 bases, J lost 6 bases, and 17 bases lay in between. CDR1 is LNHNV and CDR2 is YYDKDF in the germline V gene (reference sequence). The CDR3 contains 15 residues. The CDR3 is CATSSDTGSRHGYTF. CDR3 nucleotide sequence: TGTGCCACCAGCAGCGATACAGGGAGTAGACATGGCTACACCTTC.

V and J are TRBV30 and TRBJ1-5; a possible D gene is TRBD1 (5 bases). CDR1 is GTSNPN and CDR2 is SVGIG in the germline V gene (reference sequence). V was clipped by 2 bases and J by 4 bases, with 21 bases between them. The CDR3 loop spans 17 amino acids. The CDR3 here is CAWSPGLSISLNQPQHF. Here the CDR3 DNA reads TGTGCCTGGAGTCCGGGACTTTCTATAAGCCTAAATCAGCCCCAGCATTTT. The complete variable domain, with remaining parts taken from reference TRBV30 and TRBJ1-5, reads SQTIHQWPATLVQPVGSPLSLECTVEGTSNPNLYWYRQAAGRGLQLLFYSVGIGQISSEVPQNLSASRPQDRQFILSSKKLLLSDSGFYLCAWSPGLSISLNQPQHFGDGTRLSIL.

The V gene is TRBV9, the J gene TRBJ1-2; 12 nucleotides match TRBD1. The germline gives CDR1 SGDLS, CDR2 YYNGEE. With 4 bases clipped from V and 7 bases from J, the junction kept 8 bases outside the gene matches. The CDR3 is 15 amino acids. CDR3 nucleotide sequence: TGTGCCAGCAGCTCGCCGGGACAGGGGGCAAGTGGCTACACCTTC. Residues: CASSSPGQGASGYTF.

The J gene is TRBJ2-5, the V gene TRBV9; a weak D match, TRBD1 (6 bases). V was clipped by 0 bases and J by 5 bases, with 17 bases between them. The CDR3 is 16 amino acids. Germline CDR1 SGDLS, CDR2 YYNGEE. Written as DNA, the CDR3 is TGTGCCAGCAGCGTAGGATCCAGGGGCATCAGTGAGACCCAGTACTTC. It specifies CASSVGSRGISETQYF.

This clone was seen only a few times. The CDR3 nucleotides are TGCGCCTCCACCGGGACAGGGTTCGGCGAGCAGTACTTC. As protein: CASTGTGFGEQYF. The rearrangement links TRBV5-1 to TRBJ2-7, with 9 bases aligning to TRBD1. The CDR3 sequence is 13 residues long. The trim removed 10 bases at V and 6 bases at J, leaving 11 bases unmatched. Germline V CDR1 and CDR2: SGHRS, YFSETQ.

This clone was observed a handful of times. V is TRBV15 and J is TRBJ2-1; D is perhaps TRBD2 (5 bases). The V end lost 5 bases, the J end lost 7 bases, and 12 bases lay between the germline ends. This CDR3 has 13 amino acids. Germline values: CDR1 LNHNV, CDR2 YYDKDF (reference sequence). CDR3 sequence reads: CATSVSRGNEQFF. CDR3 in DNA: TGTGCCACCAGCGTGTCCAGAGGGAATGAGCAGTTCTTC.

This chain connects TRBV30 to TRBJ2-7; D possibly corresponds to TRBD2 (5 bases). Trimming shortened V by 2 bases and J by 2 bases, and 10 bases separated the two germline ends. The CDR3 has 13 residues. Germline-derived CDR1 and CDR2 are GTSNPN and SVGIG (reference sequence). CDR3 coding DNA: TGTGCCTGGAGTCTCAGGACTGCCTACGAGCAGTACTTC. As protein: CAWSLRTAYEQYF.

The J gene is TRBJ2-7, the V gene TRBV14, with 7 positions matching TRBD2. In germline, CDR1 is SGHDN, CDR2 FVKESK. CDR3 length equals 13 residues. After removal of 1 base from V and 5 bases from J, the junction contained 2 bases not matched to a gene. The CDR3 DNA follows: TGTGCCAGCAGCCAAGTTGGGAGGGACGAGCAGTACTTC. Protein: CASSQVGRDEQYF.

This clone was seen a single time. V and J are TRBV30 and TRBJ1-2; D remains unclear. Germline CDR1 is GTSNPN and CDR2 is SVGIG (reference sequence). Trimming pared 5 bases from V and 0 bases from J, leaving 16 bases between. The CDR3 loop spans 15 amino acids. CDR3 sequence (DNA): TGTGCCTGGGCGCGAGGGTCCCTAGCTAACTATGGCTACACCTTC. This codes for CAWARGSLANYGYTF.

The rearrangement links TRBV30 to TRBJ1-1, with D maybe TRBD1 (6 bases). Germline CDR1 reads GTSNPN; CDR2 reads SVGIG (reference sequence). This CDR3 spans 14 amino acids. The V end lost 4 bases, the J end lost 0 bases, and 12 bases lay between the germline ends. The CDR3 is CAWTTGHLNTEAFF. DNA of the CDR3: TGTGCCTGGACCACGGGACACCTGAACACTGAAGCTTTCTTT.

The chain employs TRBV29-1 and TRBJ2-2, with 10 bases that match TRBD2. This CDR3 comprises 14 residues. Looked up from germline, CDR1 is SQVTM and CDR2 is ANQGSEA. V was clipped by 4 bases and J by 5 bases; unmatched bases: 4. CDR3 region: CSVGRTSGTGELFF. For the CDR3, the DNA is TGCAGCGTTGGTAGGACTAGCGGAACCGGGGAGCTGTTTTTT.

This clone occurred once. The J gene is TRBJ2-7, the V gene TRBV5-1; 7 bases agree with TRBD2. CDR1 and CDR2 (germline): SGHRS, YFSETQ. V lost 2 bases, J lost 10 bases, and 15 bases stayed unmatched. This CDR3 contains 15 residues. CDR3 coding DNA: TGCGCCAGCAGCTTTACCCGGCGACGGGGGGACGGACAGTACTTC. This codes for CASSFTRRRGDGQYF.

The chain employs TRBV5-1 and TRBJ2-1, with no clear D. The CDR3 totals 18 residues. From germline, CDR1 is SGHRS and CDR2 YFSETQ. V was trimmed by 4 bases and J by 1 base, leaving 21 bases between them. CDR3 coding DNA: TGCGCCAGCAGCCCATCGCCCGCCAGGAGAGTTTCCTACAATGAGCAGTTCTTC. Protein product: CASSPSPARRVSYNEQFF.

The rearrangement uses TRBV27 and TRBJ2-2, with D uncertain. The length of the CDR3 is 15 residues. V dropped 9 bases and J dropped 0 bases, with 14 bases sitting between them. Germline V gene sequence: CDR1 MNHEY, CDR2 SMNVEV (reference sequence). CDR3 sequence: CASRGPQTNTGELFF. CDR3 sequence (DNA): TGTGCCAGTAGAGGACCGCAGACGAACACCGGGGAGCTGTTTTTT.

V is TRBV6-6 and J is TRBJ2-7; D is unresolved. Germline V gives CDR1 MNHNY, CDR2 SVGAGI (reference sequence). The CDR3 runs to 13 residues. The ends were cut back, 6 bases at V and 0 bases at J, with 9 bases in the middle. CDR3 bases: TGTGCCAGCAGGGTGTACGGCTCCTACGAGCAGTACTTC. Translated: CASRVYGSYEQYF.

The J gene is TRBJ1-5, the V gene TRBV18, with no clear D. The CDR3 extends over 13 amino acids. V was cut by 2 bases and J by 6 bases, with 8 bases left in between. CDR1 and CDR2 from the germline V gene are KGHSH and LQKENI. CDR3 sequence: CASSPGEGQPQHF. DNA of the CDR3: TGTGCCAGCTCACCAGGGGAGGGTCAGCCCCAGCATTTT.